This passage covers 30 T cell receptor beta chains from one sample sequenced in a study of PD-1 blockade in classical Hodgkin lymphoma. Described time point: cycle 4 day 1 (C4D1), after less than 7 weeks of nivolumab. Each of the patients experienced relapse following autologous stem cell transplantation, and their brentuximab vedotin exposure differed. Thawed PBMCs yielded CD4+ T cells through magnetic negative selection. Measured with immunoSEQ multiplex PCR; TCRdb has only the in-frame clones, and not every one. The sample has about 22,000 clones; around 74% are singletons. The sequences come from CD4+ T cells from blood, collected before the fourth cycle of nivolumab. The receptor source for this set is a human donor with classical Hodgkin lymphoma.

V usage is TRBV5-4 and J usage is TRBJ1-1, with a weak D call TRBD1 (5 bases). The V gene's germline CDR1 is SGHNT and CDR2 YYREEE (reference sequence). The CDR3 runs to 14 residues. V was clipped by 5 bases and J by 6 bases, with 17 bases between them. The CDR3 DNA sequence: TGTGCCAGCAGGTATTCGCCCCAGGGCCCTGAAGCTTTCTTT. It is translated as CASRYSPQGPEAFF.

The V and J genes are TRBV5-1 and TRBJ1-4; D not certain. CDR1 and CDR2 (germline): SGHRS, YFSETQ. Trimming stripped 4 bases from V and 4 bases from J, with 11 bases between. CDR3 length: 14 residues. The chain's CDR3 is CASSPLGINEKLFF. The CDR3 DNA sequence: TGCGCCAGCAGCCCTCTGGGGATTAATGAAAAACTGTTTTTT.

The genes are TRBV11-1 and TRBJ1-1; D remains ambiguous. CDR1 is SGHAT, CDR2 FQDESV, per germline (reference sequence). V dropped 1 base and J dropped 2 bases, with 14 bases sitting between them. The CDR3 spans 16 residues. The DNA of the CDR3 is TGTGCCAGCAGCTTAGAGTGGGATCCGGGAAACACTGAAGCTTTCTTT. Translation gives CASSLEWDPGNTEAFF.

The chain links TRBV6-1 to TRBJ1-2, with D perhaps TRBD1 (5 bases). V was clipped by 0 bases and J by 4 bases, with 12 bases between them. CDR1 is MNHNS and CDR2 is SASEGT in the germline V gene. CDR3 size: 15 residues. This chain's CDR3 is CASSEAQGWGYGYTF. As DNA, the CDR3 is TGTGCCAGCAGTGAAGCCCAGGGATGGGGCTATGGCTACACCTTC.

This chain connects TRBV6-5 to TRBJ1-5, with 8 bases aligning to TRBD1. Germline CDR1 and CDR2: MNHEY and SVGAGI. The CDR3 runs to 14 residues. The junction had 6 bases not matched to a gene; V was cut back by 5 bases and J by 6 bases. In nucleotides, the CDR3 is TGTGCCAGCAGTGCCAGGGGGCAGAGTCAGCCCCAGCATTTT. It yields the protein CASSARGQSQPQHF.

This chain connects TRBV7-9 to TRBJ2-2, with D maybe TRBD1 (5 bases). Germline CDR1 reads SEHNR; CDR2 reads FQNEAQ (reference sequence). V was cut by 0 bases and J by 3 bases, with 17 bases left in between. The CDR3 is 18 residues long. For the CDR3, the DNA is TGTGCCAGCAGCTTAGCGAAGTTCGAGACAGCGTACACCGGGGAGCTGTTTTTT. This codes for CASSLAKFETAYTGELFF.

In DNA form, the CDR3 reads TGTGCCAGTAGTATTAGGGGGTCAAGACATCAGCCCCAGCATTTT. This gives the protein CASSIRGSRHQPQHF. The chain combines TRBV19 with TRBJ1-5, with a possible D match to TRBD1 (6 bases). V was trimmed by 3 bases and J by 5 bases, leaving 14 bases between them. From germline, CDR1 is LNHDA and CDR2 SQIVND (reference sequence). This CDR3 region has 15 residues.

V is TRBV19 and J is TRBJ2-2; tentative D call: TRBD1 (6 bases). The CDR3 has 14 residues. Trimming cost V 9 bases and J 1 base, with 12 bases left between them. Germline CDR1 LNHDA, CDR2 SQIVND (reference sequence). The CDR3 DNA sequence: TGTGCCAGCGAGTCGGGACAGAACACCGGGGAGCTGTTTTTT. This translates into CASESGQNTGELFF.

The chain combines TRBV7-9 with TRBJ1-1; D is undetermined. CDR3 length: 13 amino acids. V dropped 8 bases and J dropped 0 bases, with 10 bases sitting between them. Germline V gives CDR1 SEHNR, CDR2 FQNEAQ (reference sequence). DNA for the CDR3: TGTGCCAGCGGACGAGGTATGAACACTGAAGCTTTCTTT. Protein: CASGRGMNTEAFF.

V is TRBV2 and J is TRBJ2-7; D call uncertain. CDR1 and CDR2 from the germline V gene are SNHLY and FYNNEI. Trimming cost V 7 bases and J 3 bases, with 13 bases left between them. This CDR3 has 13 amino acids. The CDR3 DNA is TGTGCCAGCAAGAATTCGCAGCTCTACGAGCAGTACTTC. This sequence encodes CASKNSQLYEQYF.

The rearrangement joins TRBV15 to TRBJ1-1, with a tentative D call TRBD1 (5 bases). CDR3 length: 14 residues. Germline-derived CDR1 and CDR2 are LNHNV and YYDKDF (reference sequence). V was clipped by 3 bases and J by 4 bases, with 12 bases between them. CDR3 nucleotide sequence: TGTGCCACCAGCAGGACAGTCCTTTCCACTGAAGCTTTCTTT. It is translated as CATSRTVLSTEAFF.

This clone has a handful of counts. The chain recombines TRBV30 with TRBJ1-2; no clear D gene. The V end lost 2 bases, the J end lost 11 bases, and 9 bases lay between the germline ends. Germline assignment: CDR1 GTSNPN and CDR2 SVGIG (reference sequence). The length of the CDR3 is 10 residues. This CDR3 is CAWSRTKYTF. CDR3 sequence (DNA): TGTGCCTGGAGTCGGACGAAATACACCTTC.

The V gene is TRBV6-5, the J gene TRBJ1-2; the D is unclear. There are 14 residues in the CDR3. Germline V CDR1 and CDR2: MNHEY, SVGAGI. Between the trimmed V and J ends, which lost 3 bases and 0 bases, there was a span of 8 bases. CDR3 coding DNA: TGTGCCAGCAGTTATGGGATGACTAACTATGGCTACACCTTC. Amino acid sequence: CASSYGMTNYGYTF.

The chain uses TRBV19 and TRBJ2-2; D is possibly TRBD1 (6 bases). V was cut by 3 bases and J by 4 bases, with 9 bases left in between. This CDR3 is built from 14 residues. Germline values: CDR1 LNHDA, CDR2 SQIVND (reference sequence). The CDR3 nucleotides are TGTGCCAGTAGTATGTGGGGGCGCACCGGGGAGCTGTTTTTT. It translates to CASSMWGRTGELFF.

CDR3 region: CASSLSGGFGNEQFF. CDR3 coding DNA: TGCGCCAGCAGCTTAAGCGGGGGGTTCGGCAATGAGCAGTTCTTC. J is TRBJ2-1 and V is TRBV4-3; 9 nucleotides line up with TRBD2. The junction had 8 bases not matched to a gene; V was cut back by 5 bases and J by 6 bases. This CDR3 region has 15 residues. Germline V gene lookup returns CDR1 LGHNA and CDR2 YSLEER.

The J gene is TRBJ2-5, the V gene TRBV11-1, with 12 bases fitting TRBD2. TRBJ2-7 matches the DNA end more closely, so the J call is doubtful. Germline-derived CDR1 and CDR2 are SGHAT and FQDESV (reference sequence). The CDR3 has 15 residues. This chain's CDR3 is CASSLTSGGFYEQYF. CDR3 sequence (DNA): TGTGCCAGCAGCCTAACTAGCGGGGGGTTTTACGAGCAGTACTTC.

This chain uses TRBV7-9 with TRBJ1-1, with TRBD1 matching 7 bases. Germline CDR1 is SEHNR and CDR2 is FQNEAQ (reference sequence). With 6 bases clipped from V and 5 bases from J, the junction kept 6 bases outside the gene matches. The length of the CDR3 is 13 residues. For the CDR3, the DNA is TGTGCCAGCAGTCCGGAGGGGGCAACTGAAGCTTTCTTT. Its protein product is CASSPEGATEAFF.

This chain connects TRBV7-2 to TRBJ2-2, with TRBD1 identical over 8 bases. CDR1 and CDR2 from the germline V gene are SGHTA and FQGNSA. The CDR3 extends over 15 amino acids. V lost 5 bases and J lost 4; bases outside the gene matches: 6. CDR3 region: CASSRQGPGTGELFF. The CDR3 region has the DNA TGTGCCAGCAGCCGACAGGGGCCGGGCACCGGGGAGCTGTTTTTT.

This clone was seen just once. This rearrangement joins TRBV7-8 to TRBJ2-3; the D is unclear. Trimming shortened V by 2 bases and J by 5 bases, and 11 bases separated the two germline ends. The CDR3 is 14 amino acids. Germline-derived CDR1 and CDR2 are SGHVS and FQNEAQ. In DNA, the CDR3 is TGTGCCAGCAGCTTAAACGTCGATCTAGATACGCAGTATTTT. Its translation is CASSLNVDLDTQYF.

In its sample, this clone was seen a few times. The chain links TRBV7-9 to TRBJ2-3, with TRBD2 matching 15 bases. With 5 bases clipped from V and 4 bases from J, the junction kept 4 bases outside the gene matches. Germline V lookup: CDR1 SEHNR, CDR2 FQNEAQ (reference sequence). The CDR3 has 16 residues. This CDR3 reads CASSRTSGGASDTQYF. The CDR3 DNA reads TGTGCCAGCAGCCGGACTAGCGGGGGGGCCTCAGATACGCAGTATTTT.

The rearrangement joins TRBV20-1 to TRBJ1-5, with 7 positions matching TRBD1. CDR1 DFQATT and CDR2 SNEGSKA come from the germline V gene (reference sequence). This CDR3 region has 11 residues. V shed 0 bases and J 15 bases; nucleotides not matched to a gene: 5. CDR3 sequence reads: CSARDWDSVHF. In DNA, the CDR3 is TGCAGTGCTAGAGATTGGGACAGCGTGCATTTT.

The CDR3 region is CASSLFRGRGTDTQYF. CDR3 DNA sequence: TGTGCCAGCAGCTTATTCCGGGGACGAGGAACAGATACGCAGTATTTT. The chain carries TRBV7-2 and TRBJ2-3; D may correspond to TRBD1 or TRBD2 (5 bases each). V was shortened by 2 bases and J by 3 bases, with 15 bases between the two germline ends. This CDR3 contains 16 residues. Looked up from germline, CDR1 is SGHTA and CDR2 is FQGNSA. Combining the CDR3 with reference TRBV7-2 and TRBJ2-3 gives the whole variable domain GAGVSQSPSNKVTEKGKDVELRCDPISGHTALYWYRQSLGQGLEFLIYFQGNSAPDKSGLPSDRFSAERTGGSVSTLTIQRTQQEDSAVYLCASSLFRGRGTDTQYFGPGTRLTVL.

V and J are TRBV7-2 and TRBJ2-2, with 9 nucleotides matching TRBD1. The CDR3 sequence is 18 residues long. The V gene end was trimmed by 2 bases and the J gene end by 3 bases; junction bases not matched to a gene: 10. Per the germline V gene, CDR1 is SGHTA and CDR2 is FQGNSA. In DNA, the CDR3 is TGTGCCAGCAGCTTAATAAGTCTAGGGACAGGGTACACCGGGGAGCTGTTTTTT. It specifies CASSLISLGTGYTGELFF.

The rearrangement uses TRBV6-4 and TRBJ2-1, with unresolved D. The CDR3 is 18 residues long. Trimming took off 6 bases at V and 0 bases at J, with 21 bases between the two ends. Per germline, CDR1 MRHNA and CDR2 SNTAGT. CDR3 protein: CASSPGFSGGYSYNEQFF. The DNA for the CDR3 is TGTGCCAGCAGCCCCGGATTTTCTGGTGGTTACTCCTACAATGAGCAGTTCTTC.

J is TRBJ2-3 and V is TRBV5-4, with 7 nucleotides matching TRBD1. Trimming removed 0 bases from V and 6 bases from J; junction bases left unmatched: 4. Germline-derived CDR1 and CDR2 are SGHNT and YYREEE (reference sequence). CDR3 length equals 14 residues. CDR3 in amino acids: CASSLVQGVDTQYF. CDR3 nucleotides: TGTGCCAGCAGCTTGGTGCAGGGGGTGGATACGCAGTATTTT.

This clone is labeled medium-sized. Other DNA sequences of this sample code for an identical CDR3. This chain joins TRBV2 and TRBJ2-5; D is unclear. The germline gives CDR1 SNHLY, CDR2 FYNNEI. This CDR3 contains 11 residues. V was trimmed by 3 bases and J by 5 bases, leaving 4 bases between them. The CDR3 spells CASSDRETQYF. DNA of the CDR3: TGTGCCAGCAGTGACAGGGAGACCCAGTACTTC.

DNA for the CDR3: TGTGCCAGCAGGACTAGCGGTAGCTCCTACAATGAGCAGTTCTTC. The encoded protein is CASRTSGSSYNEQFF. The chain uses TRBV6-1 and TRBJ2-1, with 9 nucleotides matching TRBD2. Per germline, CDR1 MNHNS and CDR2 SASEGT. The CDR3 has 15 residues. V lost 6 bases and J lost 0; bases outside the gene matches: 3.

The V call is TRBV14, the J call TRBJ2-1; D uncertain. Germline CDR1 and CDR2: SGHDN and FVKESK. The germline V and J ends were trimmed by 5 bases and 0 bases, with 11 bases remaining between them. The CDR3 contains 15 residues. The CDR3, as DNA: TGTGCCAGCAGCGCCTTTATGGGCTCCTACAATGAGCAGTTCTTC. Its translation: CASSAFMGSYNEQFF.

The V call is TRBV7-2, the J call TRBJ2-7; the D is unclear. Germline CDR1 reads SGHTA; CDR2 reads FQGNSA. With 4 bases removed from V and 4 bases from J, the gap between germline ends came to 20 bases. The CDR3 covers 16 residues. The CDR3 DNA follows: TGTGCCAGCAGCTACGGACCGATCTCTCTGATGTACGAGCAGTACTTC. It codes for CASSYGPISLMYEQYF.

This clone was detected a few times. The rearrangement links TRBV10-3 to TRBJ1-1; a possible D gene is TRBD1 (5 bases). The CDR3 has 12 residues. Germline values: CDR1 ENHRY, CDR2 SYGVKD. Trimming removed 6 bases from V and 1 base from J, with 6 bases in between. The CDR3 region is CAISGTNTEAFF. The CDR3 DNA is TGTGCCATCAGCGGGACGAACACTGAAGCTTTCTTT.